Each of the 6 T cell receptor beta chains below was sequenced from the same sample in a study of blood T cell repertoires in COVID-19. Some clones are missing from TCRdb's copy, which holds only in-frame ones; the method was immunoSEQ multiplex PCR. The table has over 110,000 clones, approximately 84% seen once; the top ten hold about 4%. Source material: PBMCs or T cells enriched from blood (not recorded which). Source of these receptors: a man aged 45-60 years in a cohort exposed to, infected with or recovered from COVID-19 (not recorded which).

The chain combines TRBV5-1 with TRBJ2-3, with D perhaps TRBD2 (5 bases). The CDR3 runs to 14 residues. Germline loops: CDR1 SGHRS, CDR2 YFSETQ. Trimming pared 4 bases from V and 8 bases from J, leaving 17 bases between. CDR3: CASSLWSGLGTQYF. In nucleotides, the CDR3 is TGCGCCAGCAGCCTTTGGAGCGGACTGGGTACGCAGTATTTT.

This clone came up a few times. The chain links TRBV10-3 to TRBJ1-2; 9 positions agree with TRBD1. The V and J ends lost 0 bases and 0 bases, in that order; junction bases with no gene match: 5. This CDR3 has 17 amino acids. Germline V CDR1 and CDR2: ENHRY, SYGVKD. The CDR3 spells CAISESLGTGTNYGYTF. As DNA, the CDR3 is TGTGCCATCAGTGAGTCGCTTGGGACAGGGACTAACTATGGCTACACCTTC.

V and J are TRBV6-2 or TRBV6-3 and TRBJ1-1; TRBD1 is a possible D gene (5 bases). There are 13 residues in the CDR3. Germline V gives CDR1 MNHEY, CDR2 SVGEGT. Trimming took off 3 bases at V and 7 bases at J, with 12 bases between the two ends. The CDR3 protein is CASSYWGVNEAFF. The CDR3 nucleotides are TGTGCCAGCAGTTATTGGGGGGTTAATGAAGCTTTCTTT.

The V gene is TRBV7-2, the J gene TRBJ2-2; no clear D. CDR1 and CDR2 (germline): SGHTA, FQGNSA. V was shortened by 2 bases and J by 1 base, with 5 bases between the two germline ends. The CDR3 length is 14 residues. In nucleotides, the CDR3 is TGTGCCAGCAGCTTATCGCGGAACACCGGGGAGCTGTTTTTT. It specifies CASSLSRNTGELFF.

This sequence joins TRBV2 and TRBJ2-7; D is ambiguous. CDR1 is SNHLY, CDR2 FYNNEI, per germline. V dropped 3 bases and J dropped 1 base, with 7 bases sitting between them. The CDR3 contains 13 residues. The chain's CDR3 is CASSDLSSYEQYF. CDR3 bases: TGTGCCAGCAGTGATTTGTCTTCCTACGAGCAGTACTTC.

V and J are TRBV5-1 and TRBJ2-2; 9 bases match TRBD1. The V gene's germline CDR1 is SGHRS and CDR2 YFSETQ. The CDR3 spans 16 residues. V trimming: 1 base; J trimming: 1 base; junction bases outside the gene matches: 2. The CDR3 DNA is TGCGCCAGCAGCTTGATGGGACAGGGGAACACCGGGGAGCTGTTTTTT. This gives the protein CASSLMGQGNTGELFF.